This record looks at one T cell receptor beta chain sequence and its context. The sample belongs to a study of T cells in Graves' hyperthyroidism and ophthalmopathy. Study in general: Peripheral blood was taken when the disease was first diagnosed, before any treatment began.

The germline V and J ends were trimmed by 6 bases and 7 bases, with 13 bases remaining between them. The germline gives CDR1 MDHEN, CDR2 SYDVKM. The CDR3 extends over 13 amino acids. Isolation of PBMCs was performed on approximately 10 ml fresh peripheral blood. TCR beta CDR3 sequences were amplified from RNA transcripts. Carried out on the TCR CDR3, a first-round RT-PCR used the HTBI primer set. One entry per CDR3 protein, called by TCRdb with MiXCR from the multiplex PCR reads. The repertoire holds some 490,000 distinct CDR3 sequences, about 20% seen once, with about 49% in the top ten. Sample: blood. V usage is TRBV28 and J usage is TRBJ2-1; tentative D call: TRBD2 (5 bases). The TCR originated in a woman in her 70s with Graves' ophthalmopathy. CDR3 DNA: TGTGCCAGCAGCCTTCGGGGAGCAAATGAGCAGTTCTTC. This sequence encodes CASSLRGANEQFF.